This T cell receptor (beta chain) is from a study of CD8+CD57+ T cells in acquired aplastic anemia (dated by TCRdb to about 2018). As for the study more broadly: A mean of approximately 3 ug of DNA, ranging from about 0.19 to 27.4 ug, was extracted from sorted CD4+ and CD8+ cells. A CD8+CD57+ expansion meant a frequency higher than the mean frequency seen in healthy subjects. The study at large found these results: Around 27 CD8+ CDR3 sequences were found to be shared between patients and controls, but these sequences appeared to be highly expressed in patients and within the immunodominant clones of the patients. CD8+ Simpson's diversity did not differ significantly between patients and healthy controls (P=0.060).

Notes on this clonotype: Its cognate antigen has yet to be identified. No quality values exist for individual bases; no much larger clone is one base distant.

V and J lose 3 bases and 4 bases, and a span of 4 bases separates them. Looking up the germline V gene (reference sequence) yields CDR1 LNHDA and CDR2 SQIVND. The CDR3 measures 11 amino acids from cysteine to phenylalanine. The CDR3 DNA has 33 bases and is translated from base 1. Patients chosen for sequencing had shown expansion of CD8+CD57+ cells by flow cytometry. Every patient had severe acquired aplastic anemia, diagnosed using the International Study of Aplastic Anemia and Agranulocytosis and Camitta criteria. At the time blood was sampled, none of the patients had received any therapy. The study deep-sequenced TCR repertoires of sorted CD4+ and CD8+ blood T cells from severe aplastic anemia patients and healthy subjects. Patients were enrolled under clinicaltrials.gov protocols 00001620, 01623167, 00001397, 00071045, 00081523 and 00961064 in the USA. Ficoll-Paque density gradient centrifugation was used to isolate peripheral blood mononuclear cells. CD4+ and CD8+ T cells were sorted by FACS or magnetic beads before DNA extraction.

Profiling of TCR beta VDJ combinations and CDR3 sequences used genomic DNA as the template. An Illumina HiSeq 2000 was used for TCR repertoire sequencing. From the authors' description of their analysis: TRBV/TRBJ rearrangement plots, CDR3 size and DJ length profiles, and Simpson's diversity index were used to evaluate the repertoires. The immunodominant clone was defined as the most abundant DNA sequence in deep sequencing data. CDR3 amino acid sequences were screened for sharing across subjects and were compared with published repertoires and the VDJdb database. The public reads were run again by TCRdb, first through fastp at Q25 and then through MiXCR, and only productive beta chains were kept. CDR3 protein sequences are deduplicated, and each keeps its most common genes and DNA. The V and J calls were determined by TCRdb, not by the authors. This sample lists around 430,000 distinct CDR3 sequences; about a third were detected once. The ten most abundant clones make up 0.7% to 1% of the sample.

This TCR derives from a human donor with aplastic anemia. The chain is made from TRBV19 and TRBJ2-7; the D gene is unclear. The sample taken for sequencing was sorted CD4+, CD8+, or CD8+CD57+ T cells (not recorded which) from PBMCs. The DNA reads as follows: TGTGCCAGTAGTATGGGTTACGAGCAGTACTTC. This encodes CASSMGYEQYF.